The clone carrying this TCR beta chain came up a few times. This CDR3 region has 15 residues. Germline CDR1 SGHTA, CDR2 FQGNSA. V gave up 2 bases and J gave up 6 bases, with 11 bases separating them. Some clones are missing from TCRdb's copy, which holds only in-frame ones; the method was immunoSEQ multiplex PCR. Seen here are 75,000 to 95,000 clones, roughly nine tenths observed once, and the top ten hold 8.5% to 10%. The source of the sample is a study of control samples from healthy donors and cancer patients. Sequenced sample: PBMCs. The sequence was collected from a woman in her fifties or sixties with colorectal cancer. The chain combines TRBV7-2 with TRBJ1-6, with D tentatively TRBD1 (6 bases). CDR3 loop: CASSLSGTTNSPLHF. The DNA of the CDR3 is TGTGCCAGCAGCTTAAGTGGGACAACTAATTCACCCCTCCACTTT.